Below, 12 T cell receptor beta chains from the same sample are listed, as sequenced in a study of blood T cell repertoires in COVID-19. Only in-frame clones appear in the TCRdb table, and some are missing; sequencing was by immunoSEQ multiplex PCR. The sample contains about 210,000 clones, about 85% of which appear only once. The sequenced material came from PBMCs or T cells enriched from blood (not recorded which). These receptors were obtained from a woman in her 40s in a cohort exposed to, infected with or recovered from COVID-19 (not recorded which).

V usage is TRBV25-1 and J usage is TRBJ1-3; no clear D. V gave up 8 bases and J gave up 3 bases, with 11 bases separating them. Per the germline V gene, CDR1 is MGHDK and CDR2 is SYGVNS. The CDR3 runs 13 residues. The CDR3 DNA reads TGTGCCAGCCCCGTCGGGGTTGGAAACACCATATATTTT. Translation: CASPVGVGNTIYF.

CDR3 sequence (DNA): TGTGCCAGCGGCGAGGGTCACAGGGGATCGGACTATGGCTACACCTTC. This sequence encodes CASGEGHRGSDYGYTF. The genes are TRBV2 and TRBJ1-2; 7 bases align to TRBD1. The CDR3 contains 16 residues. Germline CDR1 and CDR2: SNHLY and FYNNEI. The V and J ends lost 8 bases and 3 bases, in that order; junction bases with no gene match: 15.

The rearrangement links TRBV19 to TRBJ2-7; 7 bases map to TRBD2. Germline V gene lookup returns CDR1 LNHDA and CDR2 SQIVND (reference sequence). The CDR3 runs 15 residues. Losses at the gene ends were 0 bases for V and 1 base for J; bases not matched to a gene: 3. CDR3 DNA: TGTGCCAGTAGTATAGATGGGCGGGAGTCCTACGAGCAGTACTTC. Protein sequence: CASSIDGRESYEQYF. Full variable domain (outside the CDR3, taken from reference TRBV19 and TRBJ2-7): DGGITQSPKYLFRKEGQNVTLSCEQNLNHDAMYWYRQDPGQGLRLIYYSQIVNDFQKGDIAEGYSVSREKKESFPLTVTSAQKNPTAFYLCASSIDGRESYEQYFGPGTRLTVT.

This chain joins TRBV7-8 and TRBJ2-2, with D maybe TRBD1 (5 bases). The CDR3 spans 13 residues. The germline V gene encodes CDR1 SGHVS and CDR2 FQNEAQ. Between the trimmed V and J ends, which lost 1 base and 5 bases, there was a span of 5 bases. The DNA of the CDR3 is TGTGCCAGCAGCTTAGACAGGACCGGGGAGCTGTTTTTT. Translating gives CASSLDRTGELFF.

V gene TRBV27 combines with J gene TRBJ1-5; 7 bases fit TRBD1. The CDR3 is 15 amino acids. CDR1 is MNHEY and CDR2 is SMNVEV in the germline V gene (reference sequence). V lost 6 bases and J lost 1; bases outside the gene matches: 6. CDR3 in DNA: TGTGCCAGCAGCCGAGGACAGGCCAGCAATCAGCCCCAGCATTTT. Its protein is CASSRGQASNQPQHF.

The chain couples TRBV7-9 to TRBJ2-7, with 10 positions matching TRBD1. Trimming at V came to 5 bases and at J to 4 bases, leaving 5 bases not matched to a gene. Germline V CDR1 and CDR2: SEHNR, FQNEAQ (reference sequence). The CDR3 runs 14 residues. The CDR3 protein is CASSVPGQGYEQYF. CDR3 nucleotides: TGTGCCAGCAGCGTACCGGGACAGGGGTACGAGCAGTACTTC.

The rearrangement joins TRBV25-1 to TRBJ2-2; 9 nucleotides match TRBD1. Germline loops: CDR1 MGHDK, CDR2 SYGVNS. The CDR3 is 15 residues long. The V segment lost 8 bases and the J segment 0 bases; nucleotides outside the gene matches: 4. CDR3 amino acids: CASVGTGTNTGELFF. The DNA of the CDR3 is TGTGCCAGCGTCGGGACAGGGACGAACACCGGGGAGCTGTTTTTT.

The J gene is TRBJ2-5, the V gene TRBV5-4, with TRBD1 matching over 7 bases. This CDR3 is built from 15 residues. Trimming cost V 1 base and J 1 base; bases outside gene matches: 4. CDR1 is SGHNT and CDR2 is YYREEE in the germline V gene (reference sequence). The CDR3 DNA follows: TGTGCCAGCAGCTTGTGGGGACAGATCCAAGAGACCCAGTACTTC. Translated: CASSLWGQIQETQYF. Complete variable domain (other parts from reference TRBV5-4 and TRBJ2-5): ETGVTQSPTHLIKTRGQQVTLRCSSQSGHNTVSWYQQALGQGPQFIFQYYREEENGRGNFPPRFSGLQFPNYSSELNVNALELDDSALYLCASSLWGQIQETQYFGPGTRLLVL.

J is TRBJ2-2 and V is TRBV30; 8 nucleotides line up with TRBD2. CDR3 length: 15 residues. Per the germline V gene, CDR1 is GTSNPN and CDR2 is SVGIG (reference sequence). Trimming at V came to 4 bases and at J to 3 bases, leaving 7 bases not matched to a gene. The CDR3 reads CAWTSGRPDTGELFF. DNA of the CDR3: TGTGCCTGGACTAGCGGGCGGCCCGACACCGGGGAGCTGTTTTTT.

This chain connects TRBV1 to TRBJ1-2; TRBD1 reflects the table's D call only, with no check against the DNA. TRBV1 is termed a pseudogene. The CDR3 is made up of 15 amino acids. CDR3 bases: TGCACCAGCAGCCAGGGGACAGGGCCTGTCTATGGCTACACCTTC. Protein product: CTSSQGTGPVYGYTF.

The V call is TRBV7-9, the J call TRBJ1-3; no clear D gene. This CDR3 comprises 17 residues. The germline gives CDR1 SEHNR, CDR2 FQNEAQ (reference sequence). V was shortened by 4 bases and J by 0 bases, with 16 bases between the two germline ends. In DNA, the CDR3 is TGTGCCAGCAGCTCACTGACTCCTCCGGGCTCTGGAAACACCATATATTTT. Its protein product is CASSSLTPPGSGNTIYF.

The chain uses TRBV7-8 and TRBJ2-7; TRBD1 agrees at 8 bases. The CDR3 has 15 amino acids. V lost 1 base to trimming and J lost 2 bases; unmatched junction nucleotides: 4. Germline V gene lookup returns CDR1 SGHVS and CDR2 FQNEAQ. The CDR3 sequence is CASSLETGQAYEQYF. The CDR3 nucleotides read TGTGCCAGCAGCTTAGAAACGGGACAGGCCTACGAGCAGTACTTC.